This T cell receptor (beta chain) was recovered during a study of blood T cells in healthy people across ages. Overall study findings and caveats: Naive T cell percentage by flow cytometry tracked strongly with beta diversity.

A J-beta primer mix and a sample-barcoded 5' primer were used in a second PCR of roughly 7 to 12 cycles. One entry per CDR3 protein results from TCRdb running MiXCR on the 5' RACE reads. The data hold roughly 700,000 distinct CDR3 sequences, with around 32% observed a single time. Trimming pared 2 bases from V and 11 bases from J, leaving 11 bases between. The CDR3 runs to 11 residues. Germline V gives CDR1 DFQATT, CDR2 SNEGSKA (reference sequence). Notes on this clonotype: Its antigen is not identified.

The extraction recovered at least 5 micrograms of total RNA per sample. The TCR comes from an elderly woman in good health. The chain links TRBV20-1 to TRBJ2-3; D unclear. The sequencing sample was made of blood. CDR3 bases: TGCAGTGCTAGATACCCCGATGGGCAGTATTTT. Its translation: CSARYPDGQYF.